This T cell receptor beta chain is drawn from a study of CD8 T cells in ankylosing spondylitis. Study-level results: Disease-associated clones were CD8+ and fairly uncommon in peripheral blood. Earlier reports found some motif variants in synovial fluid and blood in reactive arthritis. Reportedly, significant enrichment of disease-linked clones occurred in matched ankylosing spondylitis synovial fluid. Ankylosing spondylitis blood appeared to be characterized by a TCR beta motif of several highly homologous variants.

Molecular-barcoded quantitative 5'-RACE produced these TCR beta libraries. TCRdb passed the 5' RACE reads through MiXCR, listing each CDR3 protein once. This sample has more than 650,000 distinct CDR3 sequences; around 11% occur once, and the top ten carry less than 0.65%. This clonotype came up a few times. The target antigen is unknown. The CDR3 length is 17 residues. Germline V CDR1 and CDR2: SGHTA, FQGNSA. The V gene lost 3 bases and the J gene lost 1 base, with 16 bases spanning the gap. This chain links TRBV7-2 with TRBJ2-1; D is tentatively TRBD1 or TRBD2 (6 bases each). The sample was blood, either unsorted or a sorted T cell fraction (not recorded which). The receptor's source is a male donor with ankylosing spondylitis. The CDR3 loop is CASSLWGADDSYNEQFF. The CDR3 coding sequence is TGTGCCAGCAGCTTGTGGGGGGCGGATGATTCCTACAATGAGCAGTTCTTC.